Listed below are T cell receptor beta chains from one sample, sequenced in a study of T cell changes during pregnancy in multiple sclerosis. Using immunoSEQ multiplex PCR, the repertoire was profiled, and TCRdb retains in-frame clones only, with some absent. The sample contains about 40,000 clones, 90% to 95% of which appear only once. The specimen comprised peripheral blood, sampled in the third trimester of pregnancy. All receptors come from a female donor with multiple sclerosis, enrolled in a pregnancy study. The CDR3 runs from the conserved cysteine through the conserved F or W.

v_call: TRBV5-4; j_call: TRBJ1-1; cdr3_aa: CASSPDVGGITEAFF
v_call: TRBV15; j_call: TRBJ2-2; cdr3_aa: CATSRTGTGGSGELFF
v_call: TRBV7-2; j_call: TRBJ2-7; cdr3_aa: CASSGWGLGDYEQYF
v_call: TRBV6-1; j_call: TRBJ1-3; cdr3_aa: CASSERHAGNTTYF
v_call: TRBV23-1; j_call: TRBJ2-7; cdr3_aa: CASSQSRLNRESPYEQYF
v_call: TRBV6-5; j_call: TRBJ1-1; cdr3_aa: CASSYSKGGTEAFF
v_call: TRBV5-6; j_call: TRBJ2-1; cdr3_aa: CASSSQISGGVYNEQFF
v_call: TRBV9; j_call: TRBJ1-2; cdr3_aa: CASSKDRGNYLGYTF
v_call: TRBV7-9; j_call: TRBJ2-7; cdr3_aa: CASSLEGRYEQYF
v_call: TRBV5-1; j_call: TRBJ2-3; cdr3_aa: CASSERTSGDTQYF
v_call: TRBV28; j_call: TRBJ1-2; cdr3_aa: CASSLSRVNYGYTF
v_call: TRBV11-3; j_call: TRBJ2-7; cdr3_aa: CASSLDSIYEQYF
v_call: TRBV7-2; j_call: TRBJ1-1; cdr3_aa: CASSLGPANTEAFF
v_call: TRBV5-1; j_call: TRBJ2-2; cdr3_aa: CASSPDRPSAGELFF
v_call: TRBV7-3; j_call: TRBJ2-3; cdr3_aa: CASSLSGGAPTDTQYF
v_call: TRBV9; j_call: TRBJ2-5; cdr3_aa: CASSVNPRETQYF
v_call: TRBV12-5; j_call: TRBJ1-6; cdr3_aa: CASGSRDREEVSHNSPLHF
v_call: TRBV15; j_call: TRBJ1-5; cdr3_aa: CATSRATGQGASNQPQHF
v_call: TRBV7-9; j_call: TRBJ1-2; cdr3_aa: CASSFPGDYGYTF
v_call: TRBV28; j_call: TRBJ1-2; cdr3_aa: CASSLDGRGARGYTF
v_call: TRBV28; j_call: TRBJ1-2; cdr3_aa: CASSPVPRGYTF
v_call: TRBV19; j_call: TRBJ2-5; cdr3_aa: CASSKRTGGLETQYF
v_call: TRBV4-3; j_call: TRBJ1-3; cdr3_aa: CASSQAGGNTIYF
v_call: TRBV27; j_call: TRBJ1-4; cdr3_aa: CASSGLATNEKLFF
v_call: TRBV6-1; j_call: TRBJ1-1; cdr3_aa: CASQQNTEAFF
v_call: TRBV2; j_call: TRBJ2-5; cdr3_aa: CASSETGLQRGTQYF